One sample yielded the 12 T cell receptor beta chains listed below, sequenced in a study of OX40 agonist ivuxolimab in advanced cancers. Sequenced by immunoSEQ multiplex PCR; TCRdb stores in-frame clones only, minus some. The data show 90,000 to 100,000 clones, 75% to 90% seen once. Sample: CD4+ or CD8+ T cells sorted from blood, taken in a trial of the OX40 agonist ivuxolimab. These receptor sequences come from an adult with an advanced solid tumor such as melanoma, head and neck, liver or kidney cancer.

The chain carries TRBV5-1 and TRBJ1-2; D gene uncertain. Germline loops: CDR1 SGHRS, CDR2 YFSETQ. Trimming removed 0 bases at V and 7 bases at J, with 19 bases between. CDR3 length: 16 residues. The CDR3 DNA follows: TGCGCCAGCAGCTTGGAACCATTAGGACCCTCCGCTGGCTACACCTTC. As protein: CASSLEPLGPSAGYTF. Combining the CDR3 with reference TRBV5-1 and TRBJ1-2 gives the whole variable domain KAGVTQTPRYLIKTRGQQVTLSCSPISGHRSVSWYQQTPGQGLQFLFEYFSETQRNKGNFPGRFSGRQFSNSRSEMNVSTLELGDSALYLCASSLEPLGPSAGYTFGSGTRLTVV.

V gene TRBV28 combines with J gene TRBJ2-1, with a possible D match to TRBD2 (7 bases). In germline, CDR1 is MDHEN, CDR2 SYDVKM. The CDR3 runs to 17 residues. Trimming cost V 5 bases and J 0 bases, with 17 bases left between them. The CDR3 here is CASSPPGAGVSYNEQFF. In nucleotides, the CDR3 is TGTGCCAGCAGTCCCCCGGGGGCGGGAGTCTCCTACAATGAGCAGTTCTTC.

V gene TRBV14 combines with J gene TRBJ1-4; D remains unclear. The V and J ends lost 4 bases and 13 bases respectively, with 16 bases between them. The germline V gene has CDR1 SGHDN and CDR2 FVKESK. This CDR3 comprises 13 residues. The CDR3 sequence: CASSPRAGSRLFF. In nucleotides, the CDR3 is TGTGCCAGCAGCCCTAGGGCGGGGTCCCGACTGTTTTTT. The full variable domain, rest sourced from reference TRBV14 and TRBJ1-4, is EAGVTQFPSHSVIEKGQTVTLRCDPISGHDNLYWYRRVMGKEIKFLLHFVKESKQDESGMPNNRFLAERTGGTYSTLKVQPAELEDSGVYFCASSPRAGSRLFFGSGTQLSVL.

CDR3 in amino acids: CASSLQDRGAYGYTF. The CDR3 coding sequence is TGTGCCAGCAGCTTACAGGACAGGGGGGCCTATGGCTACACCTTC. This chain links TRBV7-8 with TRBJ1-2; 10 nucleotides align to TRBD1. Unmatched junction bases numbered 4, after V lost 2 bases and J lost 4 bases. Per the germline V gene, CDR1 is SGHVS and CDR2 is FQNEAQ. The CDR3 has 15 residues.

The gene calls are TRBV7-8 and TRBJ1-1, with 10 bases lining up with TRBD1. The V segment lost 5 bases and the J segment 5 bases; nucleotides outside the gene matches: 5. The CDR3 is 14 residues long. Germline V gene lookup returns CDR1 SGHVS and CDR2 FQNEAQ. CDR3 coding DNA: TGTGCCAGCAGCAAGCAGGACAGGGGGACTGAAGCTTTCTTT. This encodes CASSKQDRGTEAFF.

DNA of the CDR3: TGTGCCAGCAGCTTACGGGGATATGGCTACACCTTC. Amino acid sequence: CASSLRGYGYTF. The rearrangement joins TRBV7-9 to TRBJ1-2; D is unclear. Germline V gene lookup returns CDR1 SEHNR and CDR2 FQNEAQ (reference sequence). Trimming pared 2 bases from V and 5 bases from J, leaving 6 bases between. CDR3 length equals 12 residues.

The chain has TRBV19 and TRBJ1-1; 7 nucleotides align to TRBD1. CDR3 size: 13 residues. Germline assignment: CDR1 LNHDA and CDR2 SQIVND (reference sequence). Germline trimming cut 4 bases from V and 7 bases from J; bases unmatched to any gene: 6. The CDR3 DNA follows: TGTGCCAGTAGTACCACAGGGGTTGATGAAGCTTTCTTT. It encodes CASSTTGVDEAFF.

This chain joins TRBV7-6 and TRBJ2-1; D ambiguous. Between the trimmed V and J ends, which lost 1 base and 1 base, there was a span of 11 bases. Germline V gives CDR1 SGHVS, CDR2 FNYEAQ. CDR3 size: 16 residues. CDR3 nucleotides: TGTGCCAGCAGCTTAGATCGCTATCCTTCCTACAATGAGCAGTTCTTC. As protein: CASSLDRYPSYNEQFF. Together with reference TRBV7-6 and TRBJ2-1, the CDR3 gives the full variable domain: GAGVSQSPRYKVTKRGQDVALRCDPISGHVSLYWYRQALGQGPEFLTYFNYEAQQDKSGLPNDRFSAERPEGSISTLTIQRTEQRDSAMYRCASSLDRYPSYNEQFFGPGTRLTVL.

The V gene is TRBV28, the J gene TRBJ2-5; D is uncertain. This CDR3 contains 13 residues. Germline-derived CDR1 and CDR2 are MDHEN and SYDVKM. V lost 3 bases, J lost 1 base, and 6 bases lay in between. The CDR3 sequence: CASSFWPQETQYF. DNA for the CDR3: TGTGCCAGCAGTTTCTGGCCCCAAGAGACCCAGTACTTC.

This chain uses TRBV18 with TRBJ2-1; D gene unclear. V was cut by 3 bases and J by 10 bases, with 13 bases left in between. CDR3 length: 13 residues. Germline CDR1 KGHSH, CDR2 LQKENI. CDR3 region: CASSPPTPREQFF. For the CDR3, the DNA is TGTGCCAGCTCACCCCCCACCCCCAGGGAGCAGTTCTTC.

The V and J genes are TRBV19 and TRBJ1-1, with 8 bases that match TRBD1. The ends lost 5 bases at V and 6 bases at J; junction bases unmatched: 14. Germline CDR1 is LNHDA and CDR2 is SQIVND (reference sequence). CDR3 size: 16 residues. In nucleotides, the CDR3 is TGTGCCAGTAGTCAACCAGCCGGGACAGGCAACCCTGAAGCTTTCTTT. Translation gives CASSQPAGTGNPEAFF.

The V call is TRBV11-2, the J call TRBJ2-1; 7 bases agree with TRBD2. Germline V gene data show CDR1 as SGHAT and CDR2 as FQNNGV. This CDR3 contains 15 residues. J gave up 7 bases and V 5 bases, and 11 bases lay outside the gene matches. Here the CDR3 DNA reads TGTGCCAGCAGCCCAGCGGGATCCCTTAGAAATGAGCAGTTCTTC. Protein: CASSPAGSLRNEQFF.